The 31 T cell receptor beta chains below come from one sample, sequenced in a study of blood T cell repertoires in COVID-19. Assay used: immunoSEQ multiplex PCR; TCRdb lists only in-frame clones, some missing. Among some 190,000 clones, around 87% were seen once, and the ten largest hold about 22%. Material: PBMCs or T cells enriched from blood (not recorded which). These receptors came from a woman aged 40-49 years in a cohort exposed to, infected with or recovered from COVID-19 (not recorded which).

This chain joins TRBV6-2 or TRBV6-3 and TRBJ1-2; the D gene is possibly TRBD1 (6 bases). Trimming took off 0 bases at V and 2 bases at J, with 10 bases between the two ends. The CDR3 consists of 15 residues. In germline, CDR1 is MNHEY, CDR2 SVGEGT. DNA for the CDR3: TGTGCCAGCAGTTACTCCTCAGGGGAAAACTATGGCTACACCTTC. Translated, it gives CASSYSSGENYGYTF.

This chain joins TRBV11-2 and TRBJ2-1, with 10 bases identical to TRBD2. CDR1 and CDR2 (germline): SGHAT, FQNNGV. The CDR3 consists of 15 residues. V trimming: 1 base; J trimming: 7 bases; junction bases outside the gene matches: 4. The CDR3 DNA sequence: TGTGCCAGCAGCTTAGCAGCGGGAGGGCCGAATGAGCAGTTCTTC. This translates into CASSLAAGGPNEQFF.

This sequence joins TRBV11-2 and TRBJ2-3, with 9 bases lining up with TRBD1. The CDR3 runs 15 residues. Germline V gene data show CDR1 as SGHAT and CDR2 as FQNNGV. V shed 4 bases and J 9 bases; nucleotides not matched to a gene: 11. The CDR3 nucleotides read TGTGCCAGCAGCTCCGGACAGGGGAGGGATGTAACGCAGTATTTT. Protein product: CASSSGQGRDVTQYF.

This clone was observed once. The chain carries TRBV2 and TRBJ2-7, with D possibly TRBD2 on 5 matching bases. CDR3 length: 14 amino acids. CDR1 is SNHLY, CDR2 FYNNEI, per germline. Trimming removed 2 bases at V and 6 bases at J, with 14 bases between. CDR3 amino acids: CASSEYRGTGEQYF. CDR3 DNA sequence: TGTGCCAGCAGTGAATACCGGGGTACTGGCGAGCAGTACTTC.

CDR3 nucleotide sequence: TGTGCCAGCAGGGAAGGACGGGGGAACACTGAAGCTTTCTTT. Translating it yields CASREGRGNTEAFF. The chain uses TRBV27 and TRBJ1-1, with D unclear. From germline, CDR1 is MNHEY and CDR2 SMNVEV (reference sequence). V shed 6 bases and J shed 1 base, with 12 bases lying between them. CDR3 length: 14 residues.

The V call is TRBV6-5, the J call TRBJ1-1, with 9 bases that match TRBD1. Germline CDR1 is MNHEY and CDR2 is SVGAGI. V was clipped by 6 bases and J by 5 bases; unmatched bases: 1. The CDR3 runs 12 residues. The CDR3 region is CASRDRGTEAFF. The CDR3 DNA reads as TGTGCCAGCAGGGACAGGGGTACTGAAGCTTTCTTT.

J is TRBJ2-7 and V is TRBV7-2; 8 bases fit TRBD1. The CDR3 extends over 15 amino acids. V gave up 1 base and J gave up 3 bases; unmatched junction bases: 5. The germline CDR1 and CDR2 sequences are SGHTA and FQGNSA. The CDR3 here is CASSLGTGGDYEQYF. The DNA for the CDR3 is TGTGCCAGCAGCTTAGGCACAGGGGGAGACTACGAGCAGTACTTC.

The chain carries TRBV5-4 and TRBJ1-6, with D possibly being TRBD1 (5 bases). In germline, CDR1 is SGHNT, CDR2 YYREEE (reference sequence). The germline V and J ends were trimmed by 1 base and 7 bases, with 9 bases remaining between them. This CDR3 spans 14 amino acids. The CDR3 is CASSLQGMNSPLHF. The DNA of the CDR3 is TGTGCCAGCAGCTTGCAGGGTATGAATTCACCCCTCCACTTT.

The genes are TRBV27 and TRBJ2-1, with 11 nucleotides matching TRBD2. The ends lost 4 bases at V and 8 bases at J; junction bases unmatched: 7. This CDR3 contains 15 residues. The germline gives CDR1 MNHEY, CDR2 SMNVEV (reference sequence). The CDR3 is CASSSTSGRMYEQFF. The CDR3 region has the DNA TGTGCCAGCAGTTCTACTAGCGGGAGAATGTATGAGCAGTTCTTC.

Written as DNA, the CDR3 is TGTGCCAGCAGATCTATACACGGGGACAGACCTAATGAAAAACTGTTTTTT. Its protein product is CASRSIHGDRPNEKLFF. The V call is TRBV28, the J call TRBJ1-4; TRBD1 matches at 7 bases. The V gene end was trimmed by 6 bases and the J gene end by 3 bases; junction bases not matched to a gene: 13. The CDR3 spans 17 residues. The germline V gene encodes CDR1 MDHEN and CDR2 SYDVKM.

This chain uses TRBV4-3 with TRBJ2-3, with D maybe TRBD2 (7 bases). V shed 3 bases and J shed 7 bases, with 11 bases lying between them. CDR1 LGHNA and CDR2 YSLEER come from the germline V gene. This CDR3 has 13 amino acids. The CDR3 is CASSQGGPNTQYF. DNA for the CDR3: TGCGCCAGCAGCCAGGGGGGGCCGAATACGCAGTATTTT.

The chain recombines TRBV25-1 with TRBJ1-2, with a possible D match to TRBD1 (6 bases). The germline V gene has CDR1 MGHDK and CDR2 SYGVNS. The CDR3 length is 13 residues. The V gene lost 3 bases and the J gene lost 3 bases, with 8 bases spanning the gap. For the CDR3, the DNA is TGTGCCAGCAGTGACCAGGGGTACTATGGCTACACCTTC. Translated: CASSDQGYYGYTF.

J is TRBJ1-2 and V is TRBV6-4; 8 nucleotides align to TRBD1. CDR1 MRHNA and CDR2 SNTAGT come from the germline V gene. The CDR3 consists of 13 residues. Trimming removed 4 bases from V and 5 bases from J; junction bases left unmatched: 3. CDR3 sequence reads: CASSGGTGYGYTF. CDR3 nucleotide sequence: TGTGCCAGCAGTGGGGGGACAGGTTATGGCTACACCTTC.

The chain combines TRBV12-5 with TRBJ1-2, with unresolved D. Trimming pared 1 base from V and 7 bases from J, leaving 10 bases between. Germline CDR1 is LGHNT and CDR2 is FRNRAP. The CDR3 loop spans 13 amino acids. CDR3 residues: CASGLASGSGYTF. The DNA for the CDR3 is TGTGCTAGTGGTTTGGCTTCAGGATCTGGCTACACCTTC.

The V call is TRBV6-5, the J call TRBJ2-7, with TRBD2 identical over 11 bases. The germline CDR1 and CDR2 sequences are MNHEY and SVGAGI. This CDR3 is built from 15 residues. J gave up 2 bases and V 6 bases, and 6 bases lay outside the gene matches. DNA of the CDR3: TGTGCCAGCAGGGGGACTAGCGGTACCCCCTACGAGCAGTACTTC. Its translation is CASRGTSGTPYEQYF.

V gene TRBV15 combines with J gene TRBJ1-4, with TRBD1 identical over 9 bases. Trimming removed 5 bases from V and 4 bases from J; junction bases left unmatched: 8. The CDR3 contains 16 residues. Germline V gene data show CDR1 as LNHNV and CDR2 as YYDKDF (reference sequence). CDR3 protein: CATSEPGTGLNEKLFF. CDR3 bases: TGTGCCACCAGCGAACCAGGGACAGGGCTTAATGAAAAACTGTTTTTT.

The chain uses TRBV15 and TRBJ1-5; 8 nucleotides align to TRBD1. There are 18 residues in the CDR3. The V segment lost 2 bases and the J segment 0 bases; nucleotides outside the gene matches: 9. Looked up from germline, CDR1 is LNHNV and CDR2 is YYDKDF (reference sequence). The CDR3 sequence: CATSRTGQGAYSNQPQHF. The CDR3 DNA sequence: TGTGCCACCAGCAGAACCGGACAGGGCGCATATAGCAATCAGCCCCAGCATTTT.

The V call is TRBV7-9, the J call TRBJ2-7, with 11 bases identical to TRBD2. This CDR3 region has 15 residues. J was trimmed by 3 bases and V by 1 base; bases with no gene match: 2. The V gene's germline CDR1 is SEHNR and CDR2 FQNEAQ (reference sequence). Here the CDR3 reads CASSLGGLADYEQYF. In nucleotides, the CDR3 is TGTGCCAGCAGCTTAGGGGGACTAGCGGACTACGAGCAGTACTTC.

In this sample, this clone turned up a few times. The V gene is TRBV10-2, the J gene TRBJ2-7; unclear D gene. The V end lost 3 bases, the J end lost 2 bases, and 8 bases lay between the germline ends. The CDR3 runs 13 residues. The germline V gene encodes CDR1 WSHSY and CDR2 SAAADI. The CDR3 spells CASSDVRTYEQYF. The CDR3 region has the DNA TGCGCCAGCAGTGACGTCAGAACCTACGAGCAGTACTTC.

The CDR3 sequence is CASSLTGNEQFF. CDR3 coding DNA: TGTGCCAGCAGCTTGACAGGGAATGAGCAGTTCTTC. V usage is TRBV5-6 and J usage is TRBJ2-1, with D perhaps TRBD1 (6 bases). The germline V gene has CDR1 SGHDT and CDR2 YYEEEE. The CDR3 length is 12 residues. V dropped 1 base and J dropped 7 bases, with 6 bases sitting between them.

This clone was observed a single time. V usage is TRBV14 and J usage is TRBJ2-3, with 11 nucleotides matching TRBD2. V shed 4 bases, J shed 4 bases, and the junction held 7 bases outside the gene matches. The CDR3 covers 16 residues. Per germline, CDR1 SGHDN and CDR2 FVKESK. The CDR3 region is CASSRLTSGGADTQYF. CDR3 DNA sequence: TGTGCCAGCAGCCGCCTTACTAGCGGGGGTGCAGATACGCAGTATTTT. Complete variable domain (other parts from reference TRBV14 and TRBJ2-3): EAGVTQFPSHSVIEKGQTVTLRCDPISGHDNLYWYRRVMGKEIKFLLHFVKESKQDESGMPNNRFLAERTGGTYSTLKVQPAELEDSGVYFCASSRLTSGGADTQYFGPGTRLTVL.

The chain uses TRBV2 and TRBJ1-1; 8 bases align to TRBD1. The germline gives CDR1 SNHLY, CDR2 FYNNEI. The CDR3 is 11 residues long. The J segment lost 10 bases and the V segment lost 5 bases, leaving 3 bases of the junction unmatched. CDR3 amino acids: CASSPGTGAFF. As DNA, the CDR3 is TGTGCCAGCAGTCCCGGGACAGGAGCTTTCTTT.

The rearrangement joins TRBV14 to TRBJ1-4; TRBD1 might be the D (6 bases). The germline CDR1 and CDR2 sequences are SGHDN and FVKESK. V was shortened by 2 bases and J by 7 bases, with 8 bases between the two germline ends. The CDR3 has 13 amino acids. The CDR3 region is CASSQLGGEKLFF. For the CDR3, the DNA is TGTGCCAGCAGCCAACTAGGGGGTGAAAAACTGTTTTTT.

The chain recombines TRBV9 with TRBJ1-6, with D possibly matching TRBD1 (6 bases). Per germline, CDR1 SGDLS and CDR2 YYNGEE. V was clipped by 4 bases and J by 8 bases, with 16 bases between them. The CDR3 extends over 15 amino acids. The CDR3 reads CASSPEGGRHSPLHF. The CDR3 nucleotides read TGTGCCAGCAGCCCGGAGGGGGGGAGGCATTCACCCCTCCACTTT.

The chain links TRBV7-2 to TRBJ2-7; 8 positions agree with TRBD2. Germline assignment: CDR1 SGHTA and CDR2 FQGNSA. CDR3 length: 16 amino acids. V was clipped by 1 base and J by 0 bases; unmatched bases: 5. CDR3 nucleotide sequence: TGTGCCAGCAGCTTAGGCCCGGGGACTAGCTCCTACGAGCAGTACTTC. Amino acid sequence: CASSLGPGTSSYEQYF.

The CDR3 spells CASTQDMQRNTEAFF. In nucleotides, the CDR3 is TGTGCCAGTACCCAGGACATGCAACGGAACACTGAAGCTTTCTTT. The chain recombines TRBV19 with TRBJ1-1, with D possibly being TRBD1 (5 bases). The CDR3 loop spans 15 amino acids. The V gene lost 7 bases and the J gene lost 1 base, with 16 bases spanning the gap. Germline CDR1 LNHDA, CDR2 SQIVND (reference sequence).

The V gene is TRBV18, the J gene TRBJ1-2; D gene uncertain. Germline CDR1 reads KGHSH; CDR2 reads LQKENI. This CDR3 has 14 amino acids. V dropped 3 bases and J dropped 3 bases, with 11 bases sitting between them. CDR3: CASSPGGLDYGYTF. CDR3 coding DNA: TGTGCCAGCTCACCGGGAGGGTTGGACTATGGCTACACCTTC.

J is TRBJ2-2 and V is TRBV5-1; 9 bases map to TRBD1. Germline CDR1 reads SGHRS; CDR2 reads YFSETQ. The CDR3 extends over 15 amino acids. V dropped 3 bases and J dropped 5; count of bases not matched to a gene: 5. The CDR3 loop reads CASSSYRGQTGELFF. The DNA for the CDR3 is TGCGCCAGCAGCTCGTACAGGGGGCAGACCGGGGAGCTGTTTTTT. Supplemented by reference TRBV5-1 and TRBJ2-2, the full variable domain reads KAGVTQTPRYLIKTRGQQVTLSCSPISGHRSVSWYQQTPGQGLQFLFEYFSETQRNKGNFPGRFSGRQFSNSRSEMNVSTLELGDSALYLCASSSYRGQTGELFFGEGSRLTVL.

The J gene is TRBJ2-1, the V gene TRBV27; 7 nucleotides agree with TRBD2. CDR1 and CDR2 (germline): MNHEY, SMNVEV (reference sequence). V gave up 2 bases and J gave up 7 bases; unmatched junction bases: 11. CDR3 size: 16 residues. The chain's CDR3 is CASSLGVQAGRNEQFF. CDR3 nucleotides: TGTGCCAGCAGTTTAGGTGTTCAAGCGGGGAGAAATGAGCAGTTCTTC.

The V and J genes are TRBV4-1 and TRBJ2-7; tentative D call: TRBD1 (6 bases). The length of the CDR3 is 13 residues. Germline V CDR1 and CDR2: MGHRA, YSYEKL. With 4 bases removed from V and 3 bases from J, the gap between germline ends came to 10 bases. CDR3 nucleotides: TGCGCCAGCAGCCCCACGGACAGCTACGAGCAGTACTTC. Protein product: CASSPTDSYEQYF.

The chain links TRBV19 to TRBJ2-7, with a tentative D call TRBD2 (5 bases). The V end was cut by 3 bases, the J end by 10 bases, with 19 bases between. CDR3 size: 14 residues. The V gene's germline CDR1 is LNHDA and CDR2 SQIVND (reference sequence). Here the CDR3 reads CASSIPTHPGRQYF. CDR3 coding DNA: TGTGCCAGTAGTATCCCGACGCACCCGGGGAGACAGTACTTC.